A few counts support the clone carrying this TCR beta chain. Antigen: not known. This specimen comes from a study of T cells in tumors after PD-1 blockade. Overall study context: Prior checkpoint blockade, systemic immunosuppressant use, or anti-cancer therapy within 4 weeks excluded patients. Some patients also took daily vismodegib 150 mg during anti-PD-1 treatment. Treatment was either pembrolizumab 200 mg every 3 weeks or cemiplimab 350 mg every 2 weeks. Study-level results: Blood contained about 44% of the tumor's TCR clonotypes.

The CDR3 contains 11 residues. Looked up from germline, CDR1 is DFQATT and CDR2 is SNEGSKA (reference sequence). Trimming left V 7 bases short and J 0 bases short, with 6 bases between. The assay was immunoSEQ multiplex PCR, and TCRdb's table has in-frame clones only and misses some. Of 60,000 to 65,000 clones in the sample, approximately 74% were seen once. Here the sequenced sample was PBMCs, taken after anti-PD-1 treatment. This sequence was found in a human donor with basal cell carcinoma. The V call is TRBV20-1, the J call TRBJ1-2; tentatively, D is TRBD1 (5 bases). For the CDR3, the DNA is TGCAGTGTGGGACCTAACTATGGCTACACCTTC. As protein: CSVGPNYGYTF.